This T cell receptor beta chain came from a study of T cells in Graves' hyperthyroidism and ophthalmopathy. Disease lasting under 3 months, a NOSPECS grade of at least 4, and a Clinical Activity Score of at least 3 were features of the ophthalmopathy patients. Each 10 ml fresh peripheral blood draw supplied the PBMCs. With 0 bases removed from V and 2 bases from J, the gap between germline ends came to 10 bases. CDR1 and CDR2 from the germline V gene are SGHDN and FVKESK. The CDR3 length is 15 residues. This clonotype was seen repeatedly, ten times or more. Researchers took RNA transcripts and amplified the TCR beta CDR3 regions from them. A first-round RT-PCR of the TCR CDR3 used the HTBI primer set. TCRdb reprocessed the multiplex PCR reads via MiXCR and lists one record per CDR3 protein. The sample records about 350,000 distinct CDR3 sequences, 15% to 20% being singletons.

The chain recombines TRBV14 with TRBJ2-5; D gene uncertain. Sequenced material: blood. The TCR originated in a woman aged 40 to 50 with Graves' ophthalmopathy. CDR3 DNA: TGTGCCAGCAGCCAAGATCTTGGAGCTCAAGAGACCCAGTACTTC. This codes for CASSQDLGAQETQYF.